This passage covers 13 T cell receptor beta chains from one sample sequenced in a study of blood T cell repertoires in COVID-19. Method: immunoSEQ multiplex PCR; TCRdb's copy keeps in-frame clones and lacks some. Of tens of thousands of clones in the sample, more than 75% were seen once. Sequenced material: peripheral blood. The receptors were sampled from a middle-aged man with active COVID-19.

The CDR3 nucleotides are TGCGCCAGCAGGCGATCTCGCGGGGGGATGGATGAGCAGTTCTTC. Translating it yields CASRRSRGGMDEQFF. The V and J genes are TRBV5-1 and TRBJ2-1, with TRBD2 identical over 8 bases. This CDR3 comprises 15 residues. The J segment lost 8 bases and the V segment lost 5 bases, leaving 12 bases of the junction unmatched. CDR1 and CDR2 (germline): SGHRS, YFSETQ.

V usage is TRBV18 and J usage is TRBJ1-1; 12 positions agree with TRBD1. Losses at the gene ends were 6 bases for V and 4 bases for J; bases not matched to a gene: 6. Per the germline V gene, CDR1 is KGHSH and CDR2 is LQKENI. The CDR3 contains 15 residues. CDR3 amino acids: CASSPAGQGATEAFF. CDR3 coding DNA: TGTGCCAGCTCCCCTGCGGGACAGGGGGCCACTGAAGCTTTCTTT.

The V and J genes are TRBV6-5 and TRBJ1-5; 10 bases are a match to TRBD1. The CDR3 extends over 15 amino acids. V lost 6 bases and J lost 2; bases outside the gene matches: 4. Germline V lookup: CDR1 MNHEY, CDR2 SVGAGI. This chain's CDR3 is CASSDRGLGNQPQHF. CDR3 in DNA: TGTGCCAGCAGCGACAGGGGGCTCGGCAATCAGCCCCAGCATTTT.

The V call is TRBV7-8, the J call TRBJ2-1; no clear D. This CDR3 has 13 amino acids. Germline values: CDR1 SGHVS, CDR2 FQNEAQ. V was pared by 5 bases and J by 8 bases, with 13 bases between. The DNA for the CDR3 is TGTGCCAGCAGCCCCCGTGCGCTCCATGAGCAGTTCTTC. It specifies CASSPRALHEQFF.

The chain carries TRBV5-6 and TRBJ2-5, with TRBD2 identical over 10 bases. CDR1 is SGHDT, CDR2 YYEEEE, per germline. This CDR3 spans 17 amino acids. Trimming cost V 4 bases and J 4 bases; bases outside gene matches: 13. CDR3 bases: TGTGCCAGCAGCCCGGAAATGGGGACTAGCGTCCCAGAGACCCAGTACTTC. This codes for CASSPEMGTSVPETQYF.

This chain connects TRBV6-6 to TRBJ2-2; D is ambiguous. The germline V gene encodes CDR1 MNHNY and CDR2 SVGAGI (reference sequence). V was cut by 6 bases and J by 3 bases, with 8 bases left in between. CDR3 length equals 13 residues. The CDR3 nucleotides read TGTGCCAGCAGGGAGATCGACACCGGGGAGCTGTTTTTT. It is translated as CASREIDTGELFF.

This chain links TRBV6-5 with TRBJ2-3, with 9 bases lining up with TRBD1. The V segment lost 6 bases and the J segment 6 bases; nucleotides outside the gene matches: 10. The CDR3 has 15 amino acids. Germline CDR1 is MNHEY and CDR2 is SVGAGI. CDR3 in DNA: TGTGCCAGCAGCCTTACCGGGACAGGGTTGGATACGCAGTATTTT. Amino acids: CASSLTGTGLDTQYF.

The chain links TRBV9 to TRBJ2-1; 7 bases align to TRBD2. The CDR3 extends over 13 amino acids. The germline gives CDR1 SGDLS, CDR2 YYNGEE. J was trimmed by 4 bases and V by 10 bases; bases with no gene match: 8. Here the CDR3 reads CASEAGNYNEQFF. CDR3 nucleotides: TGTGCCTCGGAAGCGGGGAATTACAATGAGCAGTTCTTC.

The genes are TRBV27 and TRBJ2-1; 12 nucleotides line up with TRBD2. The germline gives CDR1 MNHEY, CDR2 SMNVEV (reference sequence). The junction had 10 bases not matched to a gene; V was cut back by 7 bases and J by 9 bases. CDR3 length: 15 amino acids. The CDR3 is CASNLGTSGFTEQFF. DNA for the CDR3: TGTGCCAGCAACCTCGGGACTAGCGGGTTTACTGAGCAGTTCTTC.

V and J are TRBV3-1 (or the pseudogene TRBV3-2) and TRBJ1-5; D might be TRBD1 (5 bases). The V end was cut by 0 bases, the J end by 7 bases, with 7 bases between. Germline CDR1 and CDR2: LGHDT and YNNKEL (reference sequence). The CDR3 sequence is 13 residues long. CDR3 sequence: CASSQDGAQPQHF. The CDR3, as DNA: TGTGCCAGCAGCCAAGATGGGGCCCAGCCCCAGCATTTT.

The CDR3 DNA sequence: TGTGCCAGTACCTCGAGGCGGGGGGGAACCACAGATACGCAGTATTTT. Protein sequence: CASTSRRGGTTDTQYF. V and J are TRBV19 and TRBJ2-3; 9 nucleotides line up with TRBD2. CDR3 length: 16 residues. Trimming at V came to 7 bases and at J to 2 bases, leaving 10 bases not matched to a gene. Germline assignment: CDR1 LNHDA and CDR2 SQIVND (reference sequence).

V gene TRBV10-3 combines with J gene TRBJ2-7, with 8 bases lining up with TRBD2. CDR1 is ENHRY and CDR2 is SYGVKD in the germline V gene. CDR3 size: 14 residues. Germline trimming cut 8 bases from V and 0 bases from J; bases unmatched to any gene: 6. CDR3 nucleotides: TGTGCCATCTCGGGAACTAGCGGCTCCTACGAGCAGTACTTC. This encodes CAISGTSGSYEQYF.

The chain uses TRBV5-6 and TRBJ1-6; D call uncertain. Germline V lookup: CDR1 SGHDT, CDR2 YYEEEE. The CDR3 is 14 amino acids. V gave up 1 base and J gave up 8 bases, with 10 bases separating them. The CDR3 bases are TGTGCCAGCAGCTTGCCGGAGATTTATTCACCCCTCCACTTT. This gives the protein CASSLPEIYSPLHF.